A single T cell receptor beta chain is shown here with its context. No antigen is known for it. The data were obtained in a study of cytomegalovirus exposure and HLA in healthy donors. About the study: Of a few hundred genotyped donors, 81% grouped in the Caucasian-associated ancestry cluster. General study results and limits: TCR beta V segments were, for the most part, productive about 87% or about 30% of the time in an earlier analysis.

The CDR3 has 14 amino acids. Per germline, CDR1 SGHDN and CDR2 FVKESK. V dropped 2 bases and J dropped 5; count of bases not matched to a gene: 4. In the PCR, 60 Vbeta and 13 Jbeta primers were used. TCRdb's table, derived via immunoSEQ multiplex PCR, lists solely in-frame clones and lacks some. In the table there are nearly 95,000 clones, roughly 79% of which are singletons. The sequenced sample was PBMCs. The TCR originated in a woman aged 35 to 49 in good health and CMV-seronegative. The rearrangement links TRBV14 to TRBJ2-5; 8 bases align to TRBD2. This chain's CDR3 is CASSQTSGGETQYF. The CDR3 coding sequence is TGTGCCAGCAGCCAAACTAGCGGAGGGGAGACCCAGTACTTC.